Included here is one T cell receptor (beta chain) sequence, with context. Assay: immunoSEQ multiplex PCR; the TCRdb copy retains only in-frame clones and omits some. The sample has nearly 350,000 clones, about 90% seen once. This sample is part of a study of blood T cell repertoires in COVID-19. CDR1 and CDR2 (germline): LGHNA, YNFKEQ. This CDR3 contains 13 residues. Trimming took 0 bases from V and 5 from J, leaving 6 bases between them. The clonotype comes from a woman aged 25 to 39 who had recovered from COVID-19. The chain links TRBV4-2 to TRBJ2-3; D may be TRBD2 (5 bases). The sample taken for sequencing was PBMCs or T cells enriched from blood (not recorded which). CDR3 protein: CASSQDEGDTQYF. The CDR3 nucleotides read TGTGCCAGCAGCCAAGATGAGGGAGATACGCAGTATTTT.